The 31 T cell receptor beta chains below were found in one sample sequenced in a study of blood T cell repertoires in COVID-19. Only in-frame clones appear in the TCRdb table, and some are missing; sequencing was by immunoSEQ multiplex PCR. Of 250,000 to 400,000 clones in the sample, 70% to 90% were seen once. Sequencing was done on a sample of PBMCs or T cells enriched from blood (not recorded which). Source of these receptors: a woman aged 25-40 years who had recovered from COVID-19.

The chain is built from TRBV28 and TRBJ2-3; 13 bases fit TRBD2. The CDR3 totals 17 residues. V was clipped by 2 bases and J by 6 bases; unmatched bases: 8. Germline assignment: CDR1 MDHEN and CDR2 SYDVKM. The CDR3 is CASSLGRTSGGYDTQYF. The DNA of the CDR3 is TGTGCCAGCAGTTTAGGGCGGACTAGCGGGGGTTACGATACGCAGTATTTT.

This chain connects TRBV11-3 to TRBJ2-1; D not certain. This CDR3 has 12 amino acids. Trimming stripped 0 bases from V and 8 bases from J, with 5 bases between. Germline V gene data show CDR1 as SGHNT and CDR2 as YENEEA. The CDR3 loop reads CASSLDPYEQFF. The CDR3 DNA sequence: TGTGCCAGCAGCTTAGATCCCTATGAGCAGTTCTTC.

The rearrangement joins TRBV5-1 to TRBJ1-3; D remains ambiguous. The CDR3 consists of 14 residues. The V gene lost 2 bases and the J gene lost 5 bases, with 11 bases spanning the gap. Germline V gives CDR1 SGHRS, CDR2 YFSETQ. CDR3 region: CASSLTESRNTIYF. CDR3 DNA sequence: TGCGCCAGCAGCTTAACAGAGAGTAGAAACACCATATATTTT.

The chain carries TRBV5-1 and TRBJ1-5; D gene unclear. CDR1 SGHRS and CDR2 YFSETQ come from the germline V gene. This CDR3 is 16 amino acids long. The V end was cut by 0 bases, the J end by 1 base, with 11 bases between. CDR3 bases: TGCGCCAGCAGCTTGGTTCCGGGAATGAGCAATCAGCCCCAGCATTTT. Translated, it gives CASSLVPGMSNQPQHF.

This clone was observed a few times. The chain is built from TRBV7-2 and TRBJ1-2; the D gene is possibly TRBD1 (5 bases). The CDR3 spans 13 residues. Trimming stripped 5 bases from V and 9 bases from J, with 16 bases between. CDR1 SGHTA and CDR2 FQGNSA come from the germline V gene. The CDR3 sequence: CASSPGGSGSYTF. The CDR3 DNA sequence: TGTGCCAGCAGCCCGGGGGGGTCAGGGAGCTACACCTTC.

This sequence joins TRBV7-9 and TRBJ2-7, with TRBD1 matching over 8 bases. Trimming removed 5 bases from V and 1 base from J; junction bases left unmatched: 16. CDR1 is SEHNR, CDR2 FQNEAQ, per germline (reference sequence). CDR3 length: 18 amino acids. The CDR3 bases are TGTGCCAGCAGCCCCTCGTCGATTGGGGACAGGAGATCCTACGAGCAGTACTTC. Translated: CASSPSSIGDRRSYEQYF.

This sequence joins TRBV6-6 and TRBJ1-3; tentative D call: TRBD1 (6 bases). The V and J ends lost 0 bases and 8 bases respectively, with 14 bases between them. There are 15 residues in the CDR3. Germline V gives CDR1 MNHNY, CDR2 SVGAGI (reference sequence). The CDR3 here is CASSYSTSRGDTIYF. CDR3 sequence (DNA): TGTGCCAGCAGTTACTCGACTAGCAGGGGAGACACCATATATTTT.

The chain joins TRBV19 to TRBJ1-4, with 7 bases aligning to TRBD1. This CDR3 region has 16 residues. The germline V gene has CDR1 LNHDA and CDR2 SQIVND (reference sequence). V shed 2 bases, J shed 8 bases, and the junction held 11 bases outside the gene matches. The CDR3 sequence: CASSITNRGMTEKLFF. The CDR3 DNA is TGTGCCAGTAGTATAACGAACAGGGGTATGACCGAAAAACTGTTTTTT.

This rearrangement joins TRBV30 to TRBJ1-2, with D possibly matching TRBD1 (6 bases). The CDR3 length is 15 residues. CDR1 and CDR2 from the germline V gene are GTSNPN and SVGIG (reference sequence). Trimming cost V 3 bases and J 5 bases, with 19 bases left between them. The DNA of the CDR3 is TGTGCCTGGAGGCGTCTGAGGCAGGGGCTTTATGGCTACACCTTC. Its translation is CAWRRLRQGLYGYTF.

The chain recombines TRBV10-3 with TRBJ2-2; no clear D gene. The CDR3 is 15 amino acids. Deletions cut 3 bases from V and 3 bases from J, with 11 bases between. CDR1 ENHRY and CDR2 SYGVKD come from the germline V gene. The CDR3 sequence: CAISDKTPHTGELFF. The CDR3 DNA reads TGTGCCATCAGTGATAAGACACCTCACACCGGGGAGCTGTTTTTT.

The chain couples TRBV10-3 to TRBJ1-2; possibly TRBD1 for D (5 bases). Germline V CDR1 and CDR2: ENHRY, SYGVKD. The length of the CDR3 is 15 residues. The V gene lost 3 bases and the J gene lost 1 base, with 12 bases spanning the gap. CDR3 amino acids: CAISDQGRGNYGYTF. Written as DNA, the CDR3 is TGTGCCATCAGTGATCAGGGTAGGGGTAACTATGGCTACACCTTC.

This chain connects TRBV15 to TRBJ2-5; tentatively, D is TRBD2 (6 bases). Trimming took 1 base from V and 5 from J, leaving 14 bases between them. The V gene's germline CDR1 is LNHNV and CDR2 YYDKDF (reference sequence). The CDR3 contains 15 residues. The CDR3 sequence is CATSRVRGLEETQYF. The CDR3 nucleotides are TGTGCCACCAGCAGAGTACGGGGGTTAGAGGAGACCCAGTACTTC.

The chain carries TRBV2 and TRBJ1-2, with D possibly TRBD1 on 6 matching bases. CDR3 size: 14 residues. CDR1 and CDR2 from the germline V gene are SNHLY and FYNNEI. V gave up 6 bases and J gave up 4 bases, with 15 bases separating them. CDR3 sequence reads: CASSVQGPSYGYTF. As DNA, the CDR3 is TGTGCCAGCAGCGTACAGGGCCCTAGCTATGGCTACACCTTC.

This clone was seen more than once but under ten times. The V call is TRBV30, the J call TRBJ1-1; D is uncertain. Germline V gene data show CDR1 as GTSNPN and CDR2 as SVGIG (reference sequence). This CDR3 is 11 amino acids long. The V end was cut by 8 bases, the J end by 3 bases, with 10 bases between. This CDR3 is CARTSDTEAFF. The CDR3 nucleotides read TGTGCCCGAACTTCGGACACTGAAGCTTTCTTT.

This chain links TRBV29-1 with TRBJ2-7, with TRBD2 identical over 7 bases. CDR3 length equals 13 residues. V lost 2 bases, J lost 9 bases, and 10 bases stayed unmatched. CDR1 and CDR2 from the germline V gene are SQVTM and ANQGSEA. CDR3 amino acids: CSVESGASSRQYF. The CDR3 DNA sequence: TGCAGCGTTGAAAGCGGGGCCTCGTCCAGGCAGTACTTC.

The chain couples TRBV4-1 to TRBJ2-3, with TRBD2 matching over 9 bases. CDR1 and CDR2 (germline): MGHRA, YSYEKL. CDR3 length equals 15 residues. Trimming removed 3 bases from V and 6 bases from J; junction bases left unmatched: 7. The CDR3 spells CASSHQRGVGDTQYF. The DNA for the CDR3 is TGCGCCAGCAGCCACCAGCGGGGGGTAGGCGATACGCAGTATTTT.

This rearrangement joins TRBV28 to TRBJ1-2; no clear D gene. CDR1 is MDHEN, CDR2 SYDVKM, per germline. The CDR3 covers 19 residues. V was trimmed by 3 bases and J by 0 bases, leaving 23 bases between them. CDR3 loop: CASSFWGLGRKLANYGYTF. The CDR3 coding sequence is TGTGCCAGCAGTTTTTGGGGTCTCGGGAGGAAATTAGCTAACTATGGCTACACCTTC.

The chain combines TRBV2 with TRBJ1-3, with TRBD1 matching 8 bases. Trimming at V came to 8 bases and at J to 4 bases, leaving 7 bases not matched to a gene. This CDR3 region has 14 residues. Germline assignment: CDR1 SNHLY and CDR2 FYNNEI. The CDR3 DNA sequence: TGTGCCAGCCGGACAGGGATATGGGGAAACACCATATATTTT. This sequence encodes CASRTGIWGNTIYF.

The sample holds one count of this clone. The chain links TRBV2 to TRBJ1-1; D is possibly TRBD1 (5 bases). Trimming pared 6 bases from V and 2 bases from J, leaving 16 bases between. Per germline, CDR1 SNHLY and CDR2 FYNNEI. This CDR3 comprises 15 residues. The CDR3 sequence is CASSLFGGINTEAFF. The CDR3 coding sequence is TGTGCCAGCAGCCTTTTTGGGGGGATCAACACTGAAGCTTTCTTT.

V usage is TRBV19 and J usage is TRBJ1-4; weak D call: TRBD1 (5 bases). Germline values: CDR1 LNHDA, CDR2 SQIVND (reference sequence). The ends were cut back, 1 base at V and 7 bases at J, with 7 bases in the middle. This CDR3 has 13 residues. This CDR3 reads CASSIVGLEKLFF. The CDR3 region has the DNA TGTGCCAGTAGTATAGTGGGACTTGAAAAACTGTTTTTT.

V is TRBV7-2 and J is TRBJ1-2; 7 bases line up with TRBD1. Trimming at V came to 5 bases and at J to 4 bases, leaving 4 bases not matched to a gene. CDR3 length equals 13 residues. Germline CDR1 reads SGHTA; CDR2 reads FQGNSA. The CDR3 loop reads CASSPGQLYGYTF. The CDR3 DNA sequence: TGTGCCAGCAGCCCGGGACAGCTCTATGGCTACACCTTC.

This clone was seen only once. The CDR3 loop is CAISPQGEDTDTQYF. The CDR3 DNA is TGTGCCATCAGCCCCCAAGGGGAGGACACAGATACGCAGTATTTT. This rearrangement joins TRBV10-3 to TRBJ2-3, with a tentative D call TRBD2 (6 bases). CDR1 is ENHRY and CDR2 is SYGVKD in the germline V gene. With 6 bases removed from V and 2 bases from J, the gap between germline ends came to 15 bases. This CDR3 has 15 amino acids.

The chain is built from TRBV4-2 and TRBJ1-6; unclear D gene. This CDR3 is 18 amino acids long. Deletions cut 0 bases from V and 2 bases from J, with 14 bases between. Germline-derived CDR1 and CDR2 are LGHNA and YNFKEQ. The DNA of the CDR3 is TGTGCCAGCAGCCAAGATCGCTCCATGGGCGCCTATAATTCACCCCTCCACTTT. This codes for CASSQDRSMGAYNSPLHF.

This clone was seen many times. The chain links TRBV27 to TRBJ2-3; D ambiguous. CDR1 is MNHEY, CDR2 SMNVEV, per germline (reference sequence). There are 11 residues in the CDR3. Trimming shortened V by 8 bases and J by 1 base, and 4 bases separated the two germline ends. CDR3: CASPGTDTQYF. The DNA of the CDR3 is TGTGCCAGCCCAGGCACAGATACGCAGTATTTT.

The gene calls are TRBV19 and TRBJ1-5, with 7 bases lining up with TRBD1. The CDR3 has 14 amino acids. Germline trimming cut 5 bases from V and 2 bases from J; bases unmatched to any gene: 3. The germline gives CDR1 LNHDA, CDR2 SQIVND (reference sequence). The CDR3 DNA reads as TGTGCCAGTAGTCCAGGGACAGGCAATCAGCCCCAGCATTTT. The encoded protein is CASSPGTGNQPQHF.

The chain joins TRBV15 to TRBJ1-1; TRBD1 agrees at 7 bases. In germline, CDR1 is LNHNV, CDR2 YYDKDF (reference sequence). Trimming took 1 base from V and 1 from J; bases not matched to a gene: 6. The CDR3 sequence is 16 residues long. The CDR3 loop reads CATSRGVQGQNTEAFF. CDR3 DNA sequence: TGTGCCACCAGCAGAGGGGTACAGGGGCAGAACACTGAAGCTTTCTTT.

V and J are TRBV5-1 and TRBJ2-7, with 7 bases matching TRBD2. Germline V CDR1 and CDR2: SGHRS, YFSETQ. The CDR3 length is 14 residues. The J segment lost 4 bases and the V segment lost 0 bases, leaving 4 bases of the junction unmatched. CDR3 DNA: TGCGCCAGCAGCTTGGGAAGCGGGGCTTACGAGCAGTACTTC. Translation: CASSLGSGAYEQYF. The full variable domain, its missing parts supplied by reference TRBV5-1 and TRBJ2-7, is KAGVTQTPRYLIKTRGQQVTLSCSPISGHRSVSWYQQTPGQGLQFLFEYFSETQRNKGNFPGRFSGRQFSNSRSEMNVSTLELGDSALYLCASSLGSGAYEQYFGPGTRLTVT.

The chain carries TRBV19 and TRBJ2-5, with 12 bases aligning to TRBD2. Germline CDR1 reads LNHDA; CDR2 reads SQIVND (reference sequence). CDR3 length: 16 residues. V lost 3 bases to trimming and J lost 1 base; unmatched junction nucleotides: 3. In nucleotides, the CDR3 is TGTGCCAGTAGTATGGTACTAGCGGGGGGCCAAGAGACCCAGTACTTC. Protein sequence: CASSMVLAGGQETQYF.

The CDR3 region has the DNA TGTGCCAGCAGGACCCAGGGGGCAATAGATGGCTACACCTTC. Protein: CASRTQGAIDGYTF. The chain has TRBV6-5 and TRBJ1-2; 8 bases align to TRBD1. Germline V gene data show CDR1 as MNHEY and CDR2 as SVGAGI. V shed 6 bases, J shed 6 bases, and the junction held 9 bases outside the gene matches. There are 14 residues in the CDR3.

The chain is built from TRBV15 and TRBJ1-6, with D hard to call. CDR1 and CDR2 from the germline V gene are LNHNV and YYDKDF (reference sequence). The germline V and J ends were trimmed by 0 bases and 5 bases, with 11 bases remaining between them. The CDR3 loop spans 16 amino acids. The DNA of the CDR3 is TGTGCCACCAGCAGAGATCCGGGATCAGATAATTCACCCCTCCACTTT. It codes for CATSRDPGSDNSPLHF.

The chain carries TRBV19 and TRBJ1-5, with TRBD1 identical over 9 bases. The CDR3 is 14 residues long. V trimming: 5 bases; J trimming: 7 bases; junction bases outside the gene matches: 6. Germline V CDR1 and CDR2: LNHDA, SQIVND (reference sequence). The CDR3 is CASSLGQGRQPQHF. The CDR3 DNA is TGTGCCAGTAGTTTGGGACAGGGAAGGCAGCCCCAGCATTTT.